This T cell receptor beta chain was documented in a study of blood T cell repertoires in COVID-19. Assay: immunoSEQ multiplex PCR; the TCRdb copy retains only in-frame clones and omits some. The table lists around 26,000 clones, more than 85% of them singletons. With V trimmed by 10 bases and J by 5 bases, 9 bases remained unmatched. The CDR3 is 14 amino acids. Germline V gene lookup returns CDR1 LNHDA and CDR2 SQIVND (reference sequence). The rearrangement joins TRBV19 to TRBJ2-2, with TRBD2 matching over 8 bases. The TCR originated in a human donor in a cohort sampled during active COVID-19. Sample: peripheral blood. The DNA for the CDR3 is TGTGCCATCAGGGGACGGGAGGGAACCGGGGAGCTGTTTTTT. Translating it yields CAIRGREGTGELFF.